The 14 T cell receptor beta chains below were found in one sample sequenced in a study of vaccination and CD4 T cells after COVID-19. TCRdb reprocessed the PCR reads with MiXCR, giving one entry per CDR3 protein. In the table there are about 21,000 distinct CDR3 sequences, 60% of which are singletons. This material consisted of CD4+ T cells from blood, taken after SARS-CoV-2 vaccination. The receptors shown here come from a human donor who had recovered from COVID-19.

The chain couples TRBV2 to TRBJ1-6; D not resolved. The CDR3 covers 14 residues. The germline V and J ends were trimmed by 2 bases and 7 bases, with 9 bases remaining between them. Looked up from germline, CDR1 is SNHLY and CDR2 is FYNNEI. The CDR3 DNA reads TGTGCCAGCAGTGAACTTGTACAGAATTCACCCCTCCACTTT. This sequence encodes CASSELVQNSPLHF. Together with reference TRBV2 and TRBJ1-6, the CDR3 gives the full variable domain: EPEVTQTPSHQVTQMGQEVILRCVPISNHLYFYWYRQILGQKVEFLVSFYNNEISEKSEIFDDQFSVERPDGSNFTLKIRSTKLEDSAMYFCASSELVQNSPLHFGNGTRLTVT.

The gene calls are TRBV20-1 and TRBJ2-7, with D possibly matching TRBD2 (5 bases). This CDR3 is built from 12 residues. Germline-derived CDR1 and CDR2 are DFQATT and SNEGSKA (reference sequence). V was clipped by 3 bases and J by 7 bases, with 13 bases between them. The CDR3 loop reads CSARPGSGEQYF. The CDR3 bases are TGCAGTGCTAGGCCCGGGTCGGGGGAGCAGTACTTC.

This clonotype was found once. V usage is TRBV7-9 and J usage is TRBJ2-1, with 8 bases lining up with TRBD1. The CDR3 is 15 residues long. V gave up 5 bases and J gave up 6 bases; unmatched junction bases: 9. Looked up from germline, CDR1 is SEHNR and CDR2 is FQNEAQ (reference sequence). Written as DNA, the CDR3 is TGTGCCAGCAGCCCAGGGGGACAGGATATCAATGAGCAGTTCTTC. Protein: CASSPGGQDINEQFF. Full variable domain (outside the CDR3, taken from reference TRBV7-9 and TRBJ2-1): DTGVSQNPRHKITKRGQNVTFRCDPISEHNRLYWYRQTLGQGPEFLTYFQNEAQLEKSRLLSDRFSAERPKGSFSTLEIQRTEQGDSAMYLCASSPGGQDINEQFFGPGTRLTVL.

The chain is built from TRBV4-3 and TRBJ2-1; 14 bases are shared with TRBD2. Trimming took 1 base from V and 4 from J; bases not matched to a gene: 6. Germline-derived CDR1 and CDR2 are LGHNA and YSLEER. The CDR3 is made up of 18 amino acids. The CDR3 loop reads CASSQARLAGGMYNEQFF. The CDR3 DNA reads TGCGCCAGCAGCCAAGCTCGACTAGCGGGAGGGATGTACAATGAGCAGTTCTTC.

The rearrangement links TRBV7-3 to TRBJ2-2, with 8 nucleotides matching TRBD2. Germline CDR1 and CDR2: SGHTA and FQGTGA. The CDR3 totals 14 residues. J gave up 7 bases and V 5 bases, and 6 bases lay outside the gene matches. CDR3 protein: CASSIGLAGGELFF. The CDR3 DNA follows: TGTGCCAGCAGCATCGGACTAGCTGGCGGGGAGCTGTTTTTT. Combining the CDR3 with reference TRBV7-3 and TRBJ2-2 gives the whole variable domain GAGVSQTPSNKVTEKGKYVELRCDPISGHTALYWYRQSLGQGPEFLIYFQGTGAADDSGLPNDRFFAVRPEGSVSTLKIQRTERGDSAVYLCASSIGLAGGELFFGEGSRLTVL.

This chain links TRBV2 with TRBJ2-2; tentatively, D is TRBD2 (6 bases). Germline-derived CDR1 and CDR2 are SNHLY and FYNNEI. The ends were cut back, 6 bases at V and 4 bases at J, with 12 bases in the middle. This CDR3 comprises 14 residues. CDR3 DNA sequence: TGTGCCAGCAGGGGGGACTCGCGCACCGGGGAGCTGTTTTTT. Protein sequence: CASRGDSRTGELFF. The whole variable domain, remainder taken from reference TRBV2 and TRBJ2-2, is EPEVTQTPSHQVTQMGQEVILRCVPISNHLYFYWYRQILGQKVEFLVSFYNNEISEKSEIFDDQFSVERPDGSNFTLKIRSTKLEDSAMYFCASRGDSRTGELFFGEGSRLTVL.

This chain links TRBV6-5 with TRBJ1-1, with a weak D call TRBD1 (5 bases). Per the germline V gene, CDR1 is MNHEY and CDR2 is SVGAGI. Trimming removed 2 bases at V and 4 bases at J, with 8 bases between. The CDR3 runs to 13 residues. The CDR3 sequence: CASSYRRGTEAFF. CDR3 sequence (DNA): TGTGCCAGCAGTTACCGAAGGGGCACTGAAGCTTTCTTT.

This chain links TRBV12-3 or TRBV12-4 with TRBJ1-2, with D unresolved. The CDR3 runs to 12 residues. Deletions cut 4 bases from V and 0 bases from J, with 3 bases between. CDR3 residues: CASSSSNYGYTF. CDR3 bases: TGTGCCAGCAGTTCCTCTAACTATGGCTACACCTTC.

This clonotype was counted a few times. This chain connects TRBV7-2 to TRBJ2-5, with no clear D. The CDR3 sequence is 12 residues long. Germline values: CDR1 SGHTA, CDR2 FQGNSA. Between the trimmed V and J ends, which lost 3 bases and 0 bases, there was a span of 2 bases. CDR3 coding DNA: TGTGCCAGCAGCTTGTACCAAGAGACCCAGTACTTC. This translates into CASSLYQETQYF.

The CDR3 DNA sequence: TGTGCCTGGAATTCCGGCACAGATACGCAGTATTTT. It is translated as CAWNSGTDTQYF. The chain carries TRBV30 and TRBJ2-3; unclear D gene. In germline, CDR1 is GTSNPN, CDR2 SVGIG (reference sequence). Trimming took off 4 bases at V and 1 base at J, with 6 bases between the two ends. This CDR3 has 12 residues.

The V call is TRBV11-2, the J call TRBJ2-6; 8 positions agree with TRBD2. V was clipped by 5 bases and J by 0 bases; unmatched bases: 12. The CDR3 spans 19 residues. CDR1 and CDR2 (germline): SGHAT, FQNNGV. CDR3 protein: CASSHTSGSQISGANVLTF. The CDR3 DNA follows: TGTGCCAGCAGCCACACTAGCGGTTCTCAAATCTCTGGGGCCAACGTCCTGACTTTC.

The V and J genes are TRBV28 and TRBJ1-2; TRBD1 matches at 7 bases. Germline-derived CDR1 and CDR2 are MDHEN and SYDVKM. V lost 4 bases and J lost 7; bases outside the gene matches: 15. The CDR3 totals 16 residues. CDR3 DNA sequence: TGTGCCAGCAGTTCCCCCCCCGGAGGGGGCGTCGGTGGCTACACCTTC. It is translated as CASSSPPGGGVGGYTF.

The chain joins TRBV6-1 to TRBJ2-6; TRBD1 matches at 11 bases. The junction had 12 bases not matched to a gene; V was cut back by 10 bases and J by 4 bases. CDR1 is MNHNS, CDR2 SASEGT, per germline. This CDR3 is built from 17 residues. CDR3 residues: CATLGTGGSGGANVLTF. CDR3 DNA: TGTGCCACCCTCGGGACAGGGGGTTCTGGCGGGGCCAACGTCCTGACTTTC.

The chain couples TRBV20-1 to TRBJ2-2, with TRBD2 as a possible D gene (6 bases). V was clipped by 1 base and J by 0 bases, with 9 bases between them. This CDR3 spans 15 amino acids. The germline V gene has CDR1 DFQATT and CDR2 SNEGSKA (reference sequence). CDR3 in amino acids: CSARVSGANTGELFF. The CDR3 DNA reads TGCAGTGCTAGAGTTAGCGGTGCGAACACCGGGGAGCTGTTTTTT.